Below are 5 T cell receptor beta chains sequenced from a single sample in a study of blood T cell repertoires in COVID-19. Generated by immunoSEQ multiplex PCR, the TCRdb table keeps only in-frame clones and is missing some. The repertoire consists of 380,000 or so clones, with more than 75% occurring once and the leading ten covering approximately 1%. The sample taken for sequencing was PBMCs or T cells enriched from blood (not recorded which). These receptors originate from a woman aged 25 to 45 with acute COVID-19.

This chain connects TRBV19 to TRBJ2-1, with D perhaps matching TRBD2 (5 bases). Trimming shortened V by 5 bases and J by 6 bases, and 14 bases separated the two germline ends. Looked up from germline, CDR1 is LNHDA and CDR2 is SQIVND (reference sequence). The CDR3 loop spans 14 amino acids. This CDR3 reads CASSDGVRANEQFF. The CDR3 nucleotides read TGTGCCAGTAGTGACGGGGTCCGAGCCAATGAGCAGTTCTTC.

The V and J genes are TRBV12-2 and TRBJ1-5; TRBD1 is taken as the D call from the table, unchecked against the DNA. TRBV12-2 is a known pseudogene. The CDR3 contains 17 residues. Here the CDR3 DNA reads TGTGCAAGTCGCTTAGTAACGGGGACAGGGGGCAATCAGCCCCAGCATTTT. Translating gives CASRLVTGTGGNQPQHF.

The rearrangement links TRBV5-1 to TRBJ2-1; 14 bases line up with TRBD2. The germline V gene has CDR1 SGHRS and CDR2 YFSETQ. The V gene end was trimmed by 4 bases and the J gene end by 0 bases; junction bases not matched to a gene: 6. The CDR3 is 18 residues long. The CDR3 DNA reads TGCGCCAGCAGCCTGAGGACTAGCGGGGGGAGCTCCTACAATGAGCAGTTCTTC. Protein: CASSLRTSGGSSYNEQFF.

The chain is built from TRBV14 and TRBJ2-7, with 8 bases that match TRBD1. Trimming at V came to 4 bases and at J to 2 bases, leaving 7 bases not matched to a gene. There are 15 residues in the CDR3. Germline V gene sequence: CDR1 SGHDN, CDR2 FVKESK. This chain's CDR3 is CASSPTGGRAYEQYF. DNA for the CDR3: TGTGCCAGCAGCCCAACAGGGGGTAGGGCCTACGAGCAGTACTTC.

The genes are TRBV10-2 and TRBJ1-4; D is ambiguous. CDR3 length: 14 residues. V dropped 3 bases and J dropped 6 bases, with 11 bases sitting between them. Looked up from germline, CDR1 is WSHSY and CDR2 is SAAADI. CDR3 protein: CASSENAADEKLFF. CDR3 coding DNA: TGCGCCAGCAGTGAAAATGCTGCGGATGAAAAACTGTTTTTT.